The next 32 T cell receptor beta chains were all read from a single sample in a study of blood T cell repertoires in COVID-19. Data came from immunoSEQ multiplex PCR; TCRdb stores just in-frame clones and leaves some out. The table includes 300,000 to 400,000 clones, 86% detected once. Sequenced sample: PBMCs or T cells enriched from blood (not recorded which). These receptor sequences come from a woman in her thirties or forties with acute COVID-19.

The chain recombines TRBV18 with TRBJ1-5, with D maybe TRBD1 (5 bases). Germline V CDR1 and CDR2: KGHSH, LQKENI. The V end lost 8 bases, the J end lost 9 bases, and 20 bases lay between the germline ends. The CDR3 contains 14 residues. CDR3 loop: CASTNTGGRGPQHF. DNA of the CDR3: TGTGCCAGCACGAACACCGGGGGGAGGGGGCCCCAGCATTTT.

In its sample, this clone was seen once. V usage is TRBV6-2 or TRBV6-3 and J usage is TRBJ1-6; 11 positions agree with TRBD1. Trimming cost V 2 bases and J 6 bases; bases outside gene matches: 9. This CDR3 is built from 18 residues. In germline, CDR1 is MNHEY, CDR2 SVGEGT. This CDR3 reads CASSYLRTGGLSNSPLHF. CDR3 DNA: TGTGCCAGCAGTTACCTTCGGACAGGGGGCTTATCTAATTCACCCCTCCACTTT.

The V call is TRBV23-1, the J call TRBJ1-4; D uncertain. TRBV23-1 belongs to the ORF category, with a function that is uncertain. The CDR3 spans 18 residues. Trimming took 0 bases from V and 0 from J, leaving 14 bases between them. The CDR3 region is CASSQSFQVLATNEKLFF. CDR3 bases: TGCGCCAGCAGTCAATCATTCCAGGTTCTCGCAACTAATGAAAAACTGTTTTTT.

This clone has only a few counts. This chain connects TRBV6-1 to TRBJ2-7, with D tentatively TRBD2 (5 bases). The germline V gene has CDR1 MNHNS and CDR2 SASEGT. This CDR3 spans 13 amino acids. The V and J ends lost 2 bases and 3 bases respectively, with 8 bases between them. The chain's CDR3 is CASSEIGLYEQYF. The CDR3 DNA reads TGTGCCAGCAGTGAAATAGGACTCTACGAGCAGTACTTC.

CDR3 loop: CASSSGLAHEQYF. The CDR3, as DNA: TGCGCCAGCAGCTCGGGACTAGCCCACGAGCAGTACTTC. The chain carries TRBV5-1 and TRBJ2-7; 9 nucleotides align to TRBD2. Germline V CDR1 and CDR2: SGHRS, YFSETQ. V shed 3 bases, J shed 5 bases, and the junction held 3 bases outside the gene matches. The CDR3 length is 13 residues.

This clone was detected only once. This chain uses TRBV3-1 (or the pseudogene TRBV3-2) with TRBJ2-1; no definite D call. Trimming removed 4 bases at V and 0 bases at J, with 10 bases between. The germline CDR1 and CDR2 sequences are LGHDT and YNNKEL (reference sequence). The CDR3 has 15 amino acids. CDR3: CASSLPGSSYNEQFF. The CDR3 DNA reads TGTGCCAGCAGCCTCCCTGGCAGCTCCTACAATGAGCAGTTCTTC.

This chain connects TRBV5-4 to TRBJ2-5; TRBD2 matches 11 bases. CDR1 and CDR2 (germline): SGHNT, YYREEE (reference sequence). J gave up 7 bases and V 2 bases, and 4 bases lay outside the gene matches. The CDR3 has 14 residues. CDR3 sequence: CASSFSGRAGTQYF. The CDR3 DNA is TGTGCCAGCAGCTTTAGCGGGAGGGCCGGGACCCAGTACTTC.

The chain combines TRBV24-1 with TRBJ2-3, with TRBD1 identical over 10 bases. This CDR3 is built from 19 residues. The J segment lost 4 bases and the V segment lost 5 bases, leaving 17 bases of the junction unmatched. Germline V gene data show CDR1 as KGHDR and CDR2 as SFDVKD. Written as DNA, the CDR3 is TGTGCCACCAGTGGGGCAGGTTGGGACAGGGGTGGTGTAGCAGATACGCAGTATTTT. It codes for CATSGAGWDRGGVADTQYF.

The DNA of the CDR3 is TGTGCCAGCAGCTATAACAGGGAGTCTGGCTCACCCCTCCACTTT. Protein sequence: CASSYNRESGSPLHF. This chain uses TRBV7-8 with TRBJ1-6; D perhaps matches TRBD1 (6 bases). The germline V gene encodes CDR1 SGHVS and CDR2 FQNEAQ. V was cut by 4 bases and J by 10 bases, with 17 bases left in between. This CDR3 is built from 15 residues.

V is TRBV7-9 and J is TRBJ2-7; D might be TRBD1 (7 bases). Germline V gene data show CDR1 as SEHNR and CDR2 as FQNEAQ (reference sequence). V was cut by 6 bases and J by 0 bases, with 15 bases left in between. This CDR3 region has 15 residues. DNA of the CDR3: TGTGCCAGCAGGGAGGGGGCTTGGGACTCCTACGAGCAGTACTTC. This sequence encodes CASREGAWDSYEQYF.

This sequence joins TRBV6-7 and TRBJ2-7; TRBD2 matches at 10 bases. TRBV6-7 belongs to the ORF category, with a function that is uncertain. The junction had 11 bases not matched to a gene; V was cut back by 0 bases and J by 0 bases. There are 19 residues in the CDR3. CDR3 residues: CASSYSVEREGPSSYEQYF. The CDR3 nucleotides read TGTGCCAGCAGTTACTCGGTCGAGCGGGAGGGTCCTAGCTCCTACGAGCAGTACTTC.

The chain links TRBV7-9 to TRBJ1-2; 8 bases agree with TRBD1. The CDR3 sequence is 12 residues long. J lost 8 bases, V lost 6 bases, and 5 bases had no gene match. From germline, CDR1 is SEHNR and CDR2 FQNEAQ (reference sequence). The CDR3 region has the DNA TGTGCCAGCAGTCAACAGGGGGGAGGCTACACCTTC. The encoded protein is CASSQQGGGYTF.

This chain uses TRBV6-2 or TRBV6-3 with TRBJ1-2, with 8 bases identical to TRBD1. This CDR3 contains 15 residues. Looked up from germline, CDR1 is MNHEY and CDR2 is SVGEGT. The J segment lost 5 bases and the V segment lost 5 bases, leaving 10 bases of the junction unmatched. The CDR3 nucleotides are TGTGCCAGCAGTCGAGGACAGGGCGGGGCATATGGCTACACCTTC. Translated: CASSRGQGGAYGYTF.

CDR3 nucleotides: TGTGCCAGCAGCTTGGTGACAGGGGGAACAACTAATGAAAAACTGTTTTTT. Translating gives CASSLVTGGTTNEKLFF. The chain is built from TRBV11-2 and TRBJ1-4; 9 bases line up with TRBD1. The V gene end was trimmed by 3 bases and the J gene end by 0 bases; junction bases not matched to a gene: 5. The germline gives CDR1 SGHAT, CDR2 FQNNGV. CDR3 length equals 17 residues.

This clone has just a few counts. The gene calls are TRBV19 and TRBJ1-5; the D is unclear. Germline V gene sequence: CDR1 LNHDA, CDR2 SQIVND (reference sequence). The CDR3 sequence is 14 residues long. V shed 1 base and J shed 3 bases, with 7 bases lying between them. The CDR3 nucleotides read TGTGCCAGTAGTATAGGACTGATCAATCAGCCCCAGCATTTT. Translating it yields CASSIGLINQPQHF.

This clone was counted once. The V gene is TRBV10-3, the J gene TRBJ1-1, with 7 bases aligning to TRBD1. CDR1 ENHRY and CDR2 SYGVKD come from the germline V gene. This CDR3 region has 14 residues. With 10 bases clipped from V and 2 bases from J, the junction kept 10 bases outside the gene matches. For the CDR3, the DNA is TGTGCCACCCATGCCGGGACAGTTAACACTGAAGCTTTCTTT. Protein sequence: CATHAGTVNTEAFF.

The rearrangement links TRBV19 to TRBJ1-1, with TRBD1 matching 7 bases. CDR3 size: 16 residues. Germline CDR1 is LNHDA and CDR2 is SQIVND (reference sequence). The ends lost 3 bases at V and 0 bases at J; junction bases unmatched: 7. The CDR3 region is CASSIRGQPMNTEAFF. DNA for the CDR3: TGTGCCAGTAGTATCCGGGGACAGCCCATGAACACTGAAGCTTTCTTT.

The rearrangement joins TRBV2 to TRBJ1-2, with TRBD1 identical over 10 bases. Germline CDR1 and CDR2: SNHLY and FYNNEI. Trimming took 8 bases from V and 3 from J; bases not matched to a gene: 9. The CDR3 extends over 15 amino acids. The CDR3 DNA is TGTGCCAGCGACCCCACCGGGACAGGGGACTATGGCTACACCTTC. Its translation is CASDPTGTGDYGYTF.

The J gene is TRBJ2-7, the V gene TRBV28; a weak D match, TRBD2 (7 bases). The CDR3 covers 17 residues. V gave up 5 bases and J gave up 3 bases, with 23 bases separating them. Germline V gene sequence: CDR1 MDHEN, CDR2 SYDVKM. CDR3: CASSAPGGAVAHYEQYF. CDR3 nucleotides: TGTGCCAGCAGTGCCCCGGGGGGCGCGGTGGCCCACTACGAGCAGTACTTC.

The chain employs TRBV6-6 and TRBJ1-1; TRBD1 might be the D (6 bases). Germline V gene sequence: CDR1 MNHNY, CDR2 SVGAGI (reference sequence). The CDR3 has 12 residues. V gave up 9 bases and J gave up 4 bases, with 12 bases separating them. As DNA, the CDR3 is TGTGCCAGTTATTACAGGGCCACTGAAGCTTTCTTT. It codes for CASYYRATEAFF.

Turning to this clone: This sample also contains other DNA sequences that code for the same CDR3. The rearrangement uses TRBV20-1 and TRBJ2-7; D might be TRBD1 (5 bases). Trimming removed 2 bases at V and 5 bases at J, with 7 bases between. Per the germline V gene, CDR1 is DFQATT and CDR2 is SNEGSKA (reference sequence). The CDR3 covers 11 residues. Here the CDR3 reads CSARSGHEQYF. DNA for the CDR3: TGCAGTGCTAGATCAGGGCACGAGCAGTACTTC.

The chain uses TRBV18 and TRBJ2-7; D is possibly TRBD1 (5 bases). With 2 bases removed from V and 0 bases from J, the gap between germline ends came to 11 bases. The CDR3 is made up of 15 amino acids. CDR1 is KGHSH, CDR2 LQKENI, per germline. The CDR3 nucleotides are TGTGCCAGCTCACCAGAGAGACAGAGCTCCTACGAGCAGTACTTC. It yields the protein CASSPERQSSYEQYF.

CDR3 loop: CASSLSASGGPSSYEQYF. Written as DNA, the CDR3 is TGTGCCAGCAGCCTCTCGGCTAGCGGGGGGCCGAGCTCCTACGAGCAGTACTTC. The chain couples TRBV4-2 to TRBJ2-7; TRBD2 matches 11 bases. CDR1 is LGHNA and CDR2 is YNFKEQ in the germline V gene. Trimming cost V 4 bases and J 0 bases; bases outside gene matches: 11. This CDR3 has 18 amino acids.

The sample holds a few counts of this clone. The gene calls are TRBV19 and TRBJ2-7; 7 nucleotides agree with TRBD2. Per germline, CDR1 LNHDA and CDR2 SQIVND (reference sequence). J was trimmed by 2 bases and V by 2 bases; bases with no gene match: 6. The CDR3 covers 15 residues. This CDR3 is CASSITSSGPYEQYF. The CDR3 DNA reads as TGTGCCAGTAGTATAACGTCTAGCGGCCCCTACGAGCAGTACTTC. Complete variable domain (other parts from reference TRBV19 and TRBJ2-7): DGGITQSPKYLFRKEGQNVTLSCEQNLNHDAMYWYRQDPGQGLRLIYYSQIVNDFQKGDIAEGYSVSREKKESFPLTVTSAQKNPTAFYLCASSITSSGPYEQYFGPGTRLTVT.

The genes are TRBV18 and TRBJ1-1; 11 bases map to TRBD1. V lost 5 bases to trimming and J lost 3 bases; unmatched junction nucleotides: 11. The CDR3 runs 17 residues. Germline assignment: CDR1 KGHSH and CDR2 LQKENI. CDR3 DNA: TGTGCCAGCTCATCCCGGGACAGGGGGTTGTGGGACACTGAAGCTTTCTTT. Translation: CASSSRDRGLWDTEAFF.

This clone has just one count. The J gene is TRBJ1-1, the V gene TRBV11-1, with 7 bases identical to TRBD1. CDR1 is SGHAT, CDR2 FQDESV, per germline (reference sequence). The CDR3 runs to 13 residues. V shed 5 bases, J shed 2 bases, and the junction held 2 bases outside the gene matches. The CDR3 spells CASSGQENTEAFF. The CDR3 DNA sequence: TGTGCCAGCAGCGGACAGGAAAACACTGAAGCTTTCTTT.

The V and J genes are TRBV27 and TRBJ1-2; D might be TRBD1 (6 bases). CDR3 length equals 15 residues. V was shortened by 5 bases and J by 6 bases, with 19 bases between the two germline ends. Germline assignment: CDR1 MNHEY and CDR2 SMNVEV (reference sequence). The chain's CDR3 is CASSETGGGYDGYTF. The DNA of the CDR3 is TGTGCCAGCAGTGAGACAGGCGGGGGTTATGATGGCTACACCTTC.

CDR3 in amino acids: CASGGGGFGNEQFF. DNA for the CDR3: TGTGCCAGCGGAGGTGGGGGGTTCGGGAATGAGCAGTTCTTC. The chain carries TRBV7-6 and TRBJ2-1, with D maybe TRBD2 (6 bases). Germline-derived CDR1 and CDR2 are SGHVS and FNYEAQ. The CDR3 sequence is 14 residues long. With 8 bases removed from V and 7 bases from J, the gap between germline ends came to 18 bases.

The V and J genes are TRBV6-5 and TRBJ1-1; 10 nucleotides agree with TRBD1. With V trimmed by 7 bases and J by 5 bases, 4 bases remained unmatched. The CDR3 is made up of 13 amino acids. The V gene's germline CDR1 is MNHEY and CDR2 SVGAGI. The chain's CDR3 is CASNGQGGTEAFF. CDR3 DNA: TGTGCCAGCAATGGACAGGGGGGAACTGAAGCTTTCTTT.

This clone appeared once. This chain connects TRBV19 to TRBJ2-3; tentatively, D is TRBD1 (6 bases). CDR3 length equals 16 residues. V lost 5 bases, J lost 0 bases, and 15 bases lay in between. Germline-derived CDR1 and CDR2 are LNHDA and SQIVND (reference sequence). CDR3 region: CASSPTGPTSTDTQYF. The DNA of the CDR3 is TGTGCCAGTAGTCCTACAGGGCCTACTAGCACAGATACGCAGTATTTT.

This chain joins TRBV6-2 or TRBV6-3 and TRBJ1-2; tentatively, D is TRBD1 (5 bases). CDR3 length: 14 residues. Trimming took 3 bases from V and 1 from J, leaving 9 bases between them. From germline, CDR1 is MNHEY and CDR2 SVGEGT. Here the CDR3 DNA reads TGTGCCAGCAGTTATCGCCAGGGTAACTATGGCTACACCTTC. Protein: CASSYRQGNYGYTF.

This chain uses TRBV19 with TRBJ2-1, with D unresolved. Per germline, CDR1 LNHDA and CDR2 SQIVND (reference sequence). Between the trimmed V and J ends, which lost 3 bases and 6 bases, there was a span of 12 bases. The CDR3 is made up of 14 amino acids. CDR3 nucleotides: TGTGCCAGTAGTATGCTACCCCTCGGCAATGAGCAGTTCTTC. This translates into CASSMLPLGNEQFF.